The next 10 T cell receptor beta chains were all read from a single sample in a study of shared clonotypes between healthy human individuals. Using immunoSEQ multiplex PCR, the repertoire was profiled, and TCRdb retains in-frame clones only, with some absent. In the table there are around 720,000 clones, around 78% of which are singletons. Sequenced: memory CD4+ T cells sorted from blood. Subset here: CD45RA-negative fraction. The source is a woman under 40 in good health.

The gene calls are TRBV6-6 and TRBJ1-1, with 9 nucleotides matching TRBD1. The V and J ends lost 2 bases and 4 bases, in that order; junction bases with no gene match: 8. This CDR3 is built from 16 residues. Germline CDR1 reads MNHNY; CDR2 reads SVGAGI (reference sequence). The CDR3 sequence is CASSYPGQGTGTEAFF. CDR3 nucleotides: TGTGCCAGCAGTTACCCCGGACAGGGGACGGGCACTGAAGCTTTCTTT.

This clone was found once. V gene TRBV7-9 combines with J gene TRBJ2-3; TRBD1 aligns across 11 bases. Germline CDR1 and CDR2: SEHNR and FQNEAQ (reference sequence). V lost 7 bases to trimming and J lost 2 bases; unmatched junction nucleotides: 5. CDR3 length equals 15 residues. The DNA of the CDR3 is TGTGCCAGCACCAGGACAGGGGGCTACACAGATACGCAGTATTTT. Translating it yields CASTRTGGYTDTQYF.

The V and J genes are TRBV7-2 and TRBJ2-2; the D gene is possibly TRBD2 (6 bases). Trimming cost V 2 bases and J 3 bases, with 16 bases left between them. This CDR3 has 17 residues. The V gene's germline CDR1 is SGHTA and CDR2 FQGNSA. The CDR3 is CASSLMGSGIYTGELFF. CDR3 bases: TGTGCCAGCAGCTTAATGGGTAGCGGTATTTACACCGGGGAGCTGTTTTTT.

The rearrangement links TRBV21-1 to TRBJ2-2; no check of the table's D call, TRBD2, against the DNA was made. TRBV21-1 is a documented pseudogene. CDR3 length: 15 amino acids. The CDR3, as DNA: TGTGCCAGCAGGGGAACTAGCGGGAGGGAGAGGGAGCTGTTTTTT. This translates into CASRGTSGRERELFF.

This sequence joins TRBV7-2 and TRBJ1-2, with 9 bases lining up with TRBD1. The V segment lost 6 bases and the J segment 4 bases; nucleotides outside the gene matches: 6. Per the germline V gene, CDR1 is SGHTA and CDR2 is FQGNSA. The CDR3 consists of 14 residues. CDR3 amino acids: CASSSGTGTYGYTF. Here the CDR3 DNA reads TGTGCCAGCAGTTCCGGGACAGGGACCTATGGCTACACCTTC. The complete variable domain, with remaining parts taken from reference TRBV7-2 and TRBJ1-2, reads GAGVSQSPSNKVTEKGKDVELRCDPISGHTALYWYRQSLGQGLEFLIYFQGNSAPDKSGLPSDRFSAERTGGSVSTLTIQRTQQEDSAVYLCASSSGTGTYGYTFGSGTRLTVV.

The chain recombines TRBV27 with TRBJ1-1, with no clear D. Trimming left V 0 bases short and J 1 base short, with 9 bases between. This CDR3 has 15 amino acids. Germline lookup yields CDR1 MNHEY and CDR2 SMNVEV (reference sequence). The CDR3 reads CASSLSRVGNTEAFF. As DNA, the CDR3 is TGTGCCAGCAGTTTATCGAGGGTAGGGAACACTGAAGCTTTCTTT.

CDR3 amino acids: CASPPVAAIYEQYF. As DNA, the CDR3 is TGTGCCAGCCCCCCGGTGGCAGCTATCTACGAGCAGTACTTC. The V call is TRBV27, the J call TRBJ2-7; D is uncertain. Looked up from germline, CDR1 is MNHEY and CDR2 is SMNVEV (reference sequence). The V and J ends lost 8 bases and 3 bases respectively, with 17 bases between them. The CDR3 totals 14 residues.

This clone was counted a single time. The V gene is TRBV7-9, the J gene TRBJ1-5, with D possibly TRBD1 on 6 matching bases. The CDR3 spans 15 residues. V lost 5 bases and J 6 bases, leaving 17 bases between the germline ends. Germline-derived CDR1 and CDR2 are SEHNR and FQNEAQ (reference sequence). The CDR3 protein is CASSPQGQIGQPQHF. DNA for the CDR3: TGTGCCAGCAGCCCCCAGGGGCAGATCGGTCAGCCCCAGCATTTT. Filled out from reference TRBV7-9 and TRBJ1-5, the complete variable domain reads DTGVSQNPRHKITKRGQNVTFRCDPISEHNRLYWYRQTLGQGPEFLTYFQNEAQLEKSRLLSDRFSAERPKGSFSTLEIQRTEQGDSAMYLCASSPQGQIGQPQHFGDGTRLSIL.

J is TRBJ1-5 and V is TRBV7-9, with 10 nucleotides matching TRBD1. The CDR3 spans 18 residues. V was pared by 1 base and J by 5 bases, with 11 bases of the junction left unmatched. The germline gives CDR1 SEHNR, CDR2 FQNEAQ (reference sequence). CDR3 protein: CASSLDAGQGTIDQPQHF. CDR3 DNA sequence: TGTGCCAGCAGCTTAGATGCGGGACAGGGGACGATAGATCAGCCCCAGCATTTT.

The rearrangement links TRBV7-6 to TRBJ2-5, with D possibly TRBD2 on 5 matching bases. Trimming left V 5 bases short and J 4 bases short, with 20 bases between. This CDR3 has 16 amino acids. In germline, CDR1 is SGHVS, CDR2 FNYEAQ. The CDR3 DNA follows: TGTGCCAGCAGCCCTCAAAACGGGGAAAATGGAGAGACCCAGTACTTC. This sequence encodes CASSPQNGENGETQYF.